This T cell receptor beta chain was identified during a study of Ad26.COV2.S vaccination and SARS-CoV-2 variants. Turning to the study itself: Ad26.COV2.S shots went into the muscle once or twice, 56 days apart. Whole-study findings and limits: CD8+ and CD4+ T cells specific for spike reportedly responded with substantial breadth after vaccination.

Sequencing used immunoSEQ multiplex PCR; TCRdb keeps in-frame clones, though not all of them. The repertoire consists of some 480,000 clones, with around 88% occurring once and the leading ten covering 13%. A word on this clone: Antigen unknown.

Treatment here: over 15 received Ad26.COV2.S at low or high dose, single or two shots; five or six received placebo; per-sample allocation not given. The investigators took samples on day 63 after the first vaccine or placebo injection. With 8 bases clipped from V and 2 bases from J, the junction kept 8 bases outside the gene matches. The CDR3 length is 15 residues. The germline V gene has CDR1 LNHDA and CDR2 SQIVND (reference sequence). The chain couples TRBV19 to TRBJ2-1, with 8 bases matching TRBD1. The sequences come from peripheral blood, collected in a trial of Ad26.COV2.S vaccine versus placebo. This receptor was identified in a person aged 18-60 years who received the Ad26.COV2.S COVID-19 vaccine or a placebo. The CDR3 nucleotides are TGTGCCAGTGCACCGGAGACAGGGGCCTACAATGAGCAGTTCTTC. Its translation is CASAPETGAYNEQFF.